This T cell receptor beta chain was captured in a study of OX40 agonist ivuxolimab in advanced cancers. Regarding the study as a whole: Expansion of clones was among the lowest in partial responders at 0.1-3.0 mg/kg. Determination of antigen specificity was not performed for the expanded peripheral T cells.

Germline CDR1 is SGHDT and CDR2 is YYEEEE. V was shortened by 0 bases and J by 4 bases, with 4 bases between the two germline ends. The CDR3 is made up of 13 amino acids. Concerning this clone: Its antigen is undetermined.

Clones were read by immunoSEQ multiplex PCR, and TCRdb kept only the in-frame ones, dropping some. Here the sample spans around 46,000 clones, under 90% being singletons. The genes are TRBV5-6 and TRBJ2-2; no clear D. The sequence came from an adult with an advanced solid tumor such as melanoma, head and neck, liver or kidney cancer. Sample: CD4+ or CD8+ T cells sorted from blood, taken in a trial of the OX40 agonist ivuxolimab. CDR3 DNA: TGTGCCAGCAGCTTGGACATCACCGGGGAGCTGTTTTTT. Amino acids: CASSLDITGELFF.